The 22 T cell receptor beta chains below all came from one sample that was sequenced in a study of T-cell reconstitution after alpha-beta-depleted transplantation in children. Unique molecular identifiers tagged the TCRbeta library. TCRdb fed the PCR reads into MiXCR, producing one record per CDR3 protein. The repertoire holds around 250,000 distinct CDR3 sequences, with 6.5% to 10% as singletons. The sequenced sample was PBMCs, mostly from graft donor cells, obtained 180 days after TCRalphabeta/CD19-depleted stem cell transplant. Receptors originate from a male patient aged 10 to 17 who had a stem cell transplant for acute lymphoblastic leukemia, so the T cells may come from the graft donor.

There are many counts of this clonotype. The gene calls are TRBV7-8 and TRBJ2-3; weak D call: TRBD1 (5 bases). This CDR3 contains 13 residues. The germline CDR1 and CDR2 sequences are SGHVS and FQNEAQ. Trimming pared 5 bases from V and 5 bases from J, leaving 11 bases between. For the CDR3, the DNA is TGTGCCAGCAGCCGGGCCCAGGGAGATACGCAGTATTTT. Encoded protein: CASSRAQGDTQYF.

This clonotype has at least ten counts. In nucleotides, the CDR3 is TGCAGTGCCACGTACGAGCAGTACTTC. This gives the protein CSATYEQYF. The chain links TRBV20-1 to TRBJ2-7; D is unclear. V lost 6 bases and J lost 4, with 4 bases in between. The germline CDR1 and CDR2 sequences are DFQATT and SNEGSKA (reference sequence). The CDR3 is 9 amino acids.

This clonotype appeared many times. The V and J genes are TRBV6-5 and TRBJ1-6, with a weak D call TRBD1 (5 bases). Per the germline V gene, CDR1 is MNHEY and CDR2 is SVGAGI. The CDR3 is 18 residues long. Trimming took 0 bases from V and 0 from J, leaving 12 bases between them. CDR3 nucleotide sequence: TGTGCCAGCAGTTACTCGATCGGGGGGAGCTCCTATAATTCACCCCTCCACTTT. Protein product: CASSYSIGGSSYNSPLHF.

At least ten counts were recorded for this clonotype. V usage is TRBV7-9 and J usage is TRBJ2-5; no firm D call. The germline V gene has CDR1 SEHNR and CDR2 FQNEAQ (reference sequence). CDR3 size: 14 residues. Deletions cut 3 bases from V and 4 bases from J, with 12 bases between. The CDR3 loop reads CASSFFTLRETQYF. The CDR3 nucleotides are TGTGCCAGCAGCTTCTTTACACTTCGAGAGACCCAGTACTTC.

This clonotype was seen ten or more times. The V call is TRBV2, the J call TRBJ2-7; 7 bases fit TRBD1. Germline V gene sequence: CDR1 SNHLY, CDR2 FYNNEI. V trimming: 6 bases; J trimming: 5 bases; junction bases outside the gene matches: 4. There are 12 residues in the CDR3. Here the CDR3 reads CASSHGQDEQYF. CDR3 DNA: TGTGCCAGCAGCCACGGACAGGACGAGCAGTACTTC.

With regard to this clonotype: Germline and junction disagree at one end, which may indicate a read error. This chain links TRBV24-1 with TRBJ2-7; D is undetermined. This CDR3 is built from 13 residues. CDR1 and CDR2 (germline): KGHDR, SFDVKD. CDR3 in DNA: TGTACCACCAGTGATTCAGTCAACTACGAGCAGTACTTC. Amino acids: CTTSDSVNYEQYF.

Details on this clonotype: A much larger clone differs by one base, so this may be a read error. The chain couples TRBV11-2 to TRBJ1-3, with D maybe TRBD1 (5 bases). Germline V CDR1 and CDR2: SGHAT, FQNNGV. The CDR3 runs to 16 residues. V was pared by 3 bases and J by 4 bases, with 16 bases between. The CDR3 sequence is CASSLSPRDVGNTIYF. The CDR3 nucleotides are TGTGCCAGCAGCTTGTCACCGAGGGACGTAGGAAACACCATATATTTT.

This clonotype was seen ten or more times. V usage is TRBV27 and J usage is TRBJ1-4; 11 nucleotides match TRBD1. V trimming: 5 bases; J trimming: 11 bases; junction bases outside the gene matches: 4. Germline values: CDR1 MNHEY, CDR2 SMNVEV (reference sequence). This CDR3 contains 13 residues. The CDR3 is CASSRRDRGKLFF. The CDR3, as DNA: TGTGCCAGCAGTAGACGGGACAGGGGGAAACTGTTTTTT.

This clonotype occurred many times. The gene calls are TRBV10-2 and TRBJ2-4, with 7 bases aligning to TRBD1. Germline CDR1 and CDR2: WSHSY and SAAADI. V lost 2 bases, J lost 0 bases, and 7 bases stayed unmatched. This CDR3 is built from 17 residues. This chain's CDR3 is CASSEHLTGLAKNIQYF. CDR3 nucleotides: TGCGCCAGCAGTGAGCACCTGACAGGGCTAGCCAAAAACATTCAGTACTTC.

In its sample, this clonotype was seen a few times. The chain has TRBV27 and TRBJ2-3; D is unclear. The CDR3 is made up of 13 amino acids. Germline V gene data show CDR1 as MNHEY and CDR2 as SMNVEV (reference sequence). V lost 5 bases and J 12 bases, leaving 18 bases between the germline ends. The DNA of the CDR3 is TGTGCCAGCAGTCTCCAAGCCCTCAGCCCCCAGTATTTT. Protein sequence: CASSLQALSPQYF.

The chain uses TRBV12-3 or TRBV12-4 and TRBJ2-3, with 9 bases identical to TRBD1. V gave up 3 bases and J gave up 2 bases; unmatched junction bases: 3. This CDR3 has 15 amino acids. The CDR3 sequence: CASSLGTGYTDTQYF. The CDR3 nucleotides read TGTGCCAGCAGTTTGGGGACAGGGTACACAGATACGCAGTATTTT.

This clonotype has a count of ten or more. The chain has TRBV9 and TRBJ2-6; TRBD1 aligns across 7 bases. J was trimmed by 4 bases and V by 3 bases; bases with no gene match: 7. The germline CDR1 and CDR2 sequences are SGDLS and YYNGEE. This CDR3 has 16 amino acids. The CDR3 DNA follows: TGTGCCAGCAGCGCAGACACAGGGGCGGGGGCCAACGTCCTGACTTTC. Encoded protein: CASSADTGAGANVLTF.

As to this clonotype: Being one base from a much bigger clone, this may be a read error. CDR3 nucleotide sequence: TGTGCCAGCACCCTCGCGCTAAGCCGTTTCAATGACCAGTTCTTC. Protein sequence: CASTLALSRFNDQFF. V is TRBV5-5 and J is TRBJ2-1, with D hard to call. Germline CDR1 is SGHKS and CDR2 is YYEKEE (reference sequence). The CDR3 spans 15 residues.

This clonotype was seen repeatedly, ten times or more. This chain joins TRBV20-1 and TRBJ1-3, with D possibly TRBD1 on 5 matching bases. The germline V and J ends were trimmed by 6 bases and 0 bases, with 12 bases remaining between them. This CDR3 region has 14 residues. Germline V gene data show CDR1 as DFQATT and CDR2 as SNEGSKA (reference sequence). The CDR3 reads CSATGGTSGNTIYF. The CDR3 DNA reads as TGCAGTGCAACAGGCGGGACCTCTGGAAACACCATATATTTT.

This clonotype showed up many times. V usage is TRBV10-3 and J usage is TRBJ1-5, with TRBD1 as a possible D gene (5 bases). Germline-derived CDR1 and CDR2 are ENHRY and SYGVKD. CDR3 length equals 14 residues. Trimming removed 10 bases from V and 5 bases from J, with 18 bases in between. The CDR3 bases are TGTGCCACCGGCGGCGCAGGGTCGGATCAGCCCCAGCATTTT. Its translation: CATGGAGSDQPQHF.

Ten or more counts support this clonotype. V usage is TRBV20-1 and J usage is TRBJ2-7; D gene unclear. With 3 bases removed from V and 4 bases from J, the gap between germline ends came to 13 bases. Germline values: CDR1 DFQATT, CDR2 SNEGSKA (reference sequence). CDR3 length equals 13 residues. The CDR3 region is CSASSQVKYEQYF. The CDR3 nucleotides are TGCAGTGCTAGTAGCCAGGTTAAGTACGAGCAGTACTTC.

This clonotype was found many times. The chain links TRBV5-1 to TRBJ1-5; D may be TRBD1 (5 bases). CDR1 is SGHRS and CDR2 is YFSETQ in the germline V gene. V lost 3 bases to trimming and J lost 9 bases, with 16 bases between them. This CDR3 is 14 amino acids long. The CDR3 loop is CASSSGTGERPQHF. CDR3 bases: TGCGCCAGCAGCTCAGGGACGGGTGAACGGCCCCAGCATTTT. The whole variable domain, remainder taken from reference TRBV5-1 and TRBJ1-5, is KAGVTQTPRYLIKTRGQQVTLSCSPISGHRSVSWYQQTPGQGLQFLFEYFSETQRNKGNFPGRFSGRQFSNSRSEMNVSTLELGDSALYLCASSSGTGERPQHFGDGTRLSIL.

This clonotype has at least ten counts. This CDR3 is CASSAASGGSDEQFF. CDR3 DNA sequence: TGTGCCAGCAGCGCCGCTAGCGGGGGTTCAGATGAGCAGTTCTTC. The rearrangement joins TRBV9 to TRBJ2-1, with TRBD2 matching 10 bases. The germline gives CDR1 SGDLS, CDR2 YYNGEE. This CDR3 spans 15 amino acids. Germline trimming cut 3 bases from V and 8 bases from J; bases unmatched to any gene: 8.

This clonotype was counted ten times or more. The chain carries TRBV7-6 and TRBJ1-6; D not certain. The CDR3 has 16 residues. V shed 4 bases and J shed 8 bases, with 18 bases lying between them. CDR1 SGHVS and CDR2 FNYEAQ come from the germline V gene. This CDR3 is CASSSMSTASYSPLHF. The CDR3 region has the DNA TGTGCCAGCAGCTCCATGTCTACAGCGTCCTATTCACCCCTCCACTTT.

This clonotype was seen at least ten times. J is TRBJ2-3 and V is TRBV12-3 or TRBV12-4, with TRBD2 matching over 13 bases. With V trimmed by 3 bases and J by 8 bases, 8 bases remained unmatched. The CDR3 covers 16 residues. The CDR3 bases are TGTGCCAGCAGTTTGGAACTAGCGGGGGGGGGAGGTACGCAGTATTTT. Translation gives CASSLELAGGGGTQYF.

There are many counts of this clonotype. V and J are TRBV12-3 or TRBV12-4 and TRBJ2-7; D is perhaps TRBD1 or TRBD2 (5 bases each). Trimming took 3 bases from V and 0 from J, leaving 12 bases between them. This CDR3 comprises 15 residues. CDR3 bases: TGTGCCAGCAGTTTGGGACGGGACCTCTCCTACGAGCAGTACTTC. Its translation: CASSLGRDLSYEQYF.

This clonotype appeared many times. This chain links TRBV4-1 with TRBJ2-2; 10 bases are shared with TRBD2. The CDR3 totals 16 residues. After removal of 4 bases from V and 1 base from J, the junction contained 3 bases not matched to a gene. Germline values: CDR1 MGHRA, CDR2 YSYEKL. The CDR3 here is CASSLSSGRNTGELFF. The CDR3 nucleotides are TGCGCCAGCAGCCTGTCTAGCGGGAGGAACACCGGGGAGCTGTTTTTT.